This TCR beta chain is drawn from a study of Graves' ophthalmopathy and Graves' hyperthyroidism (dated by TCRdb to the late 2010s). Describing the broader study: Hyperthyroidism was defined as stable when no progression to ophthalmopathy occurred within 18 months of follow-up. The study used TCR beta repertoire signatures to distinguish Graves' ophthalmopathy from Graves' hyperthyroidism and to predict progression to ophthalmopathy. Following sample collection, hyperthyroidism patients were given methimazole at a starting dose of 30 mg daily, and ophthalmopathy patients were given high-dose intravenous methylprednisolone. To explore V-J signatures that separate ophthalmopathy from hyperthyroidism, a discovery set of about 100 patients was enrolled, consisting of approximately 45 with ophthalmopathy and some 59 with stable hyperthyroidism. T-cell repertoires of thyroid tissue and blood were compared in over 5 hyperthyroidism patients. For independent validation, a separate cohort was made up of 18 to 20 hyperthyroidism patients plus 17 patients who later progressed from hyperthyroidism to ophthalmopathy. In total, 135 blood samples were TCR-sequenced: approximately 40 ophthalmopathy, 80 or so hyperthyroidism and some 17 hyperthyroidism-to-ophthalmopathy patients.

Hyperthyroidism patients were newly diagnosed, with disease duration under 2 months, and aged 18 to 65 years. Patients with other autoimmune diseases, uncontrolled infections, pregnancy or lactation were excluded from the study. Diagnosis was based on clinical symptoms, serum thyroxine, TRAb, thyroid ultrasound and orbital computed tomography. Trizol reagent was used to extract the total RNA, and its quality was then checked on an Agilent 2100 Bioanalyzer. Overall results and qualifications from the work: In validation, the model predicted ophthalmopathy progression with about 71% sensitivity and 72% to 80% specificity; approximately 12 predicted patients were CT-confirmed with GO in a median of roughly 6.8 months. In cross-validation, the 13-signature model distinguished ophthalmopathy from stable hyperthyroidism with nearly 90% sensitivity and about 84% specificity, and in the test set the corresponding values were approximately 80% and 68%. No statistical method was used to set the sample size in advance, and the investigators knew which group each participant was assigned to. Most expanded thyroid clonotypes with a frequency above 0.001 also appeared in blood, which suggests that blood repertoires may reflect the immune response in the thyroid.

For repertoire sequencing, TCR beta CDR3 regions were amplified from RNA transcripts. A first-round RT-PCR used HTBI primers with the Qiagen OneStep RT-PCR kit, followed by a second-round multiplex PCR, size selection and purification. Libraries were sequenced on an Illumina HiSeq2000 using paired-end 100 bp reads. The authors' pipeline ran thus. SOAPnuke was used to process the reads, removing any read that contained adapters or uncalled bases, had a mean Phred below 15, or lacked an exact match to the constant primer or identifier. High-quality paired reads were merged with COPE v1.2.5. Unique nucleotide sequences were defined as clonotypes and aligned to IMGT TRB V, D and J references using MiTCR v1.1. Analysis was restricted to V-J combinations with a frequency above 0.0001, which covered roughly 99% of repertoires. For each V-J combination, a TCR clonal expansion and chaos score was defined as the ratio of F50 clonal expansion to chaos observed in the TCRdist matrix. Features were reduced by Welch's t-statistics and random forest to about a dozen V-J combinations, which fed a naive Bayes classifier. Thyroid-blood repertoire similarity was quantified with the Morisita-Horn index. TCRdb ran its own pipeline on the public reads, namely fastp trimming at Q25 and MiXCR clone calling, and kept in-frame beta chains. Identical CDR3 protein sequences are pooled into one entry, listed with their most common genes and DNA. What appears here as the V and J calls and clone size reflects TCRdb's work, not the paper's. The sample table records about 500,000 distinct CDR3 sequences; 39% of these occur just once. 4% to 5% of the sample is held by the ten biggest clonotypes.

Including the terminal cysteine and phenylalanine, the CDR3 comprises 15 residues. Here the CDR3 DNA is all that survives: 45 bases in frame from base 1. The junction carries 19 bases between V and J, which are trimmed by 9 bases and 2 bases respectively. Per the germline V gene, SGHTA is the CDR1 and FQGNSA is the CDR2. On this clonotype itself: The target of this receptor is not known. Base qualities were left out, and no much larger clone turns up one base away.

The chain is made from TRBV7-2 and TRBJ1-2, with no confidently assigned D gene. The receptor's source is an adult man with Graves' hyperthyroidism. The sequencing input was peripheral blood or thyroid tissue (not recorded which). CDR3 sequence: CASSIEQAMNYGYTF. The sequenced DNA: TGTGCCAGTAGTATAGAGCAGGCAATGAACTATGGCTACACCTTC.